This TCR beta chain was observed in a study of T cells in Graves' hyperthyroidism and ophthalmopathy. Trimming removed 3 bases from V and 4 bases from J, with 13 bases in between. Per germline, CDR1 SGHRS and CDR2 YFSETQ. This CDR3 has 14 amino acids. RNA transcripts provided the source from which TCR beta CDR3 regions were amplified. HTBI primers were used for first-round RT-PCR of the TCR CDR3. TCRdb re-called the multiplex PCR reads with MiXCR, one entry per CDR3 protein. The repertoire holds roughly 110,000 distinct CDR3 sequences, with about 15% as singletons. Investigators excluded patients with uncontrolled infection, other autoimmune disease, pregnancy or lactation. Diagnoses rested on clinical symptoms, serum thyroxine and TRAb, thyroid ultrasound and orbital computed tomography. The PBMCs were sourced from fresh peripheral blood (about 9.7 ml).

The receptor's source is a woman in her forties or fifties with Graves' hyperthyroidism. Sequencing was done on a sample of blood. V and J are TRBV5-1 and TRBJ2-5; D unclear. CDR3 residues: CASSSTPLGETQYF. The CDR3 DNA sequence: TGCGCCAGCAGCTCGACCCCCCTGGGAGAGACCCAGTACTTC.